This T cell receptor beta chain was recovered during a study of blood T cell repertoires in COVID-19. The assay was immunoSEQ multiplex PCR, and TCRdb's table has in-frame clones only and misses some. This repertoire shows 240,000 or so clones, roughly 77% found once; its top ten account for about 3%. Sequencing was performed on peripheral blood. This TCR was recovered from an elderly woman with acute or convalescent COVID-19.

CDR3 DNA: TGTGCCATCAGGCCCAGGACAGGGACCCAAGAGACCCAGTACTTC. It translates to CAIRPRTGTQETQYF. The chain recombines TRBV10-3 with TRBJ2-5; 8 nucleotides match TRBD1. CDR1 ENHRY and CDR2 SYGVKD come from the germline V gene. The trim removed 6 bases at V and 1 base at J, leaving 7 bases unmatched. CDR3 length: 15 residues.